These 27 T cell receptor beta chains share one sample of origin, sequenced in a study of blood T cell repertoires in COVID-19. Generated by immunoSEQ multiplex PCR, the TCRdb table keeps only in-frame clones and is missing some. There are some 350,000 clones in the sample; roughly 90% occur only once, and around 3% lies in the top ten. Sequencing was performed on peripheral blood. The receptors were gathered from a woman under 40 with COVID-19, enrolled during active disease.

The rearrangement links TRBV24-1 to TRBJ2-2; 9 nucleotides match TRBD1. With V trimmed by 4 bases and J by 5 bases, 4 bases remained unmatched. CDR3 length: 15 residues. Per the germline V gene, CDR1 is KGHDR and CDR2 is SFDVKD. The CDR3 nucleotides are TGTGCCACCAGTGACACAGGGGGCGGGACCGGGGAGCTGTTTTTT. As protein: CATSDTGGGTGELFF.

V and J are TRBV6-2 or TRBV6-3 and TRBJ2-1; D is possibly TRBD1 (6 bases). The CDR3 totals 16 residues. V lost 0 bases to trimming and J lost 2 bases, with 11 bases between them. The germline V gene encodes CDR1 MNHEY and CDR2 SVGEGT. CDR3 loop: CASSYSAGAPYNEQFF. As DNA, the CDR3 is TGTGCCAGCAGTTACTCCGCAGGGGCCCCCTACAATGAGCAGTTCTTC.

A single count supports this clone. This chain connects TRBV19 to TRBJ2-2, with 7 bases lining up with TRBD1. The CDR3 extends over 15 amino acids. The J segment lost 3 bases and the V segment lost 3 bases, leaving 4 bases of the junction unmatched. Per the germline V gene, CDR1 is LNHDA and CDR2 is SQIVND (reference sequence). The CDR3 DNA follows: TGTGCCAGTAGTATGGAACAGGGGTACACCGGGGAGCTGTTTTTT. It yields the protein CASSMEQGYTGELFF.

The rearrangement links TRBV7-2 to TRBJ2-7, with D hard to call. CDR1 is SGHTA, CDR2 FQGNSA, per germline. Trimming stripped 0 bases from V and 3 bases from J, with 12 bases between. The CDR3 spans 15 residues. CDR3 coding DNA: TGTGCCAGCAGCTTAGCGCCGAACATCAACTACGAGCAGTACGTC. This encodes CASSLAPNINYEQYV.

The V call is TRBV19, the J call TRBJ2-3; 10 positions match TRBD2. CDR3 length equals 14 residues. Germline-derived CDR1 and CDR2 are LNHDA and SQIVND (reference sequence). V lost 7 bases, J lost 4 bases, and 5 bases stayed unmatched. This CDR3 reads CASISGGASDTQYF. The DNA for the CDR3 is TGTGCCAGTATCAGCGGGGGGGCATCAGATACGCAGTATTTT.

The chain joins TRBV27 to TRBJ1-4; no clear D. The germline gives CDR1 MNHEY, CDR2 SMNVEV (reference sequence). V was shortened by 4 bases and J by 0 bases, with 12 bases between the two germline ends. The CDR3 has 16 residues. The CDR3 DNA reads as TGTGCCAGCAGTTCCTTGTCTCTTGCAACTAATGAAAAACTGTTTTTT. Protein: CASSSLSLATNEKLFF.

The CDR3 is CASSPSGGRSYEQYF. Here the CDR3 DNA reads TGTGCCAGCTCACCCAGCGGGGGGAGATCCTACGAGCAGTACTTC. The gene calls are TRBV18 and TRBJ2-7; 9 positions agree with TRBD2. V was pared by 3 bases and J by 1 base, with 4 bases of the junction left unmatched. The CDR3 length is 15 residues. Germline-derived CDR1 and CDR2 are KGHSH and LQKENI.

This chain joins TRBV5-1 and TRBJ2-4; a possible D gene is TRBD1 (6 bases). The CDR3 is 16 residues long. Germline V gives CDR1 SGHRS, CDR2 YFSETQ. V shed 4 bases and J shed 0 bases, with 14 bases lying between them. In nucleotides, the CDR3 is TGCGCCAGCAGCCTAGGACAGCTACTAGCCAAAAACATTCAGTACTTC. It specifies CASSLGQLLAKNIQYF.

On this clone: The junction departs from germline at one end; a sequencing error may be responsible. The chain combines TRBV6-1 with TRBJ1-5; 9 nucleotides line up with TRBD1. The germline V gene encodes CDR1 MNHNS and CDR2 SASEGT. The CDR3 is 13 residues long. The CDR3 sequence is CASSELRQGGGNF. The CDR3 nucleotides read TGTGCCAGCAGTGAATTGCGACAGGGGGGTGGAAATTTT.

This sequence joins TRBV28 and TRBJ1-1, with 7 bases aligning to TRBD1. The CDR3 consists of 15 residues. Germline V gives CDR1 MDHEN, CDR2 SYDVKM. J lost 0 bases, V lost 3 bases, and 4 bases had no gene match. This CDR3 is CASSFRGQLNTEAFF. DNA for the CDR3: TGTGCCAGCAGTTTTAGGGGACAGCTGAACACTGAAGCTTTCTTT.

The chain is built from TRBV11-2 and TRBJ2-5; possibly TRBD2 for D (5 bases). CDR1 is SGHAT, CDR2 FQNNGV, per germline. This CDR3 spans 15 amino acids. The V end was cut by 5 bases, the J end by 5 bases, with 18 bases between. DNA of the CDR3: TGTGCCAGCAGCGATTCGAGGGTGTTACGGGAGACCCAGTACTTC. Protein sequence: CASSDSRVLRETQYF.

The chain employs TRBV9 and TRBJ2-1, with 10 bases lining up with TRBD2. Germline assignment: CDR1 SGDLS and CDR2 YYNGEE. The CDR3 is 15 amino acids. The ends lost 4 bases at V and 7 bases at J; junction bases unmatched: 8. CDR3 coding DNA: TGTGCCAGCAGCTCGGGACTAGCGACCTTTAATGAGCAGTTCTTC. It translates to CASSSGLATFNEQFF.

This clone was picked up one time. V gene TRBV5-4 combines with J gene TRBJ2-1; 9 positions match TRBD1. The ends lost 4 bases at V and 4 bases at J; junction bases unmatched: 18. The CDR3 consists of 19 residues. The germline gives CDR1 SGHNT, CDR2 YYREEE (reference sequence). The CDR3 region has the DNA TGTGCCAGCAGCCGTGGTGGGACAGGGCTCATTTATACTTACAATGAGCAGTTCTTC. It specifies CASSRGGTGLIYTYNEQFF.

Concerning this clone itself: Other nucleotide sequences from this sample produce the same CDR3. The chain is built from TRBV7-9 and TRBJ2-3; D gene ambiguous. This CDR3 spans 15 amino acids. Trimming cost V 5 bases and J 2 bases, with 14 bases left between them. Germline V gives CDR1 SEHNR, CDR2 FQNEAQ (reference sequence). The chain's CDR3 is CASSLLTGFTDTQYF. CDR3 bases: TGTGCCAGCAGCCTTCTTACTGGTTTCACAGATACGCAGTATTTT.

The chain links TRBV7-8 to TRBJ2-3, with 7 bases that match TRBD2. This CDR3 has 16 amino acids. J lost 0 bases, V lost 0 bases, and 3 bases had no gene match. Germline V gene sequence: CDR1 SGHVS, CDR2 FQNEAQ. The CDR3 is CASSLARTRSTDTQYF. The CDR3 DNA is TGTGCCAGCAGCTTAGCCCGGACTAGGAGCACAGATACGCAGTATTTT. Supplemented by reference TRBV7-8 and TRBJ2-3, the full variable domain reads GAGVSQSPRYKVAKRGQDVALRCDPISGHVSLFWYQQALGQGPEFLTYFQNEAQLDKSGLPSDRFFAERPEGSVSTLKIQRTQQEDSAVYLCASSLARTRSTDTQYFGPGTRLTVL.

V gene TRBV27 combines with J gene TRBJ1-2, with a weak D call TRBD1 (6 bases). Germline V gene data show CDR1 as MNHEY and CDR2 as SMNVEV (reference sequence). The CDR3 extends over 13 amino acids. Trimming pared 4 bases from V and 5 bases from J, leaving 11 bases between. The CDR3 coding sequence is TGTGCCAGCAGTTCGGAGGGGGGGTATGGCTACACCTTC. Its protein is CASSSEGGYGYTF.

The genes are TRBV7-2 and TRBJ2-7; 8 nucleotides line up with TRBD2. CDR1 and CDR2 (germline): SGHTA, FQGNSA. The CDR3 runs 15 residues. Unmatched junction bases numbered 5, after V lost 3 bases and J lost 1 base. The CDR3 coding sequence is TGTGCCAGCAGCTTCTGGGCGGGGGGATCCTACGAGCAGTACTTC. Encoded protein: CASSFWAGGSYEQYF.

The rearrangement uses TRBV7-8 and TRBJ1-6, with a weak D call TRBD1 (5 bases). The CDR3 contains 13 residues. Trimming removed 4 bases at V and 7 bases at J, with 8 bases between. Germline V lookup: CDR1 SGHVS, CDR2 FQNEAQ. The CDR3 DNA sequence: TGTGCCAGCAGCTCCGGGGGAAATTCACCCCTCCACTTT. Translated: CASSSGGNSPLHF.

V is TRBV11-3 and J is TRBJ2-7; 14 bases map to TRBD2. The CDR3 has 15 amino acids. The J segment lost 4 bases and the V segment lost 5 bases, leaving 4 bases of the junction unmatched. CDR1 and CDR2 from the germline V gene are SGHNT and YENEEA. The CDR3 loop reads CASSRGLAGGYEQYV. In DNA form, the CDR3 reads TGTGCCAGCAGCCGCGGACTAGCGGGGGGATACGAGCAGTACGTC.

The chain recombines TRBV6-5 with TRBJ1-5; possibly TRBD1 for D (5 bases). CDR3 length: 15 residues. Germline lookup yields CDR1 MNHEY and CDR2 SVGAGI. V lost 10 bases and J 6 bases, leaving 22 bases between the germline ends. The CDR3 DNA reads TGTGCCACCGTAGTGGGGGGAAGGGTACGTCAGCCCCAGCATTTT. It translates to CATVVGGRVRQPQHF.

J is TRBJ2-1 and V is TRBV20-1, with D possibly being TRBD1 (6 bases). This CDR3 has 11 residues. Germline CDR1 and CDR2: DFQATT and SNEGSKA (reference sequence). With 6 bases removed from V and 9 bases from J, the gap between germline ends came to 12 bases. CDR3 DNA: TGCAGTGCAGGCAGGGGTGGTGAGCAGTTCTTC. Amino acid sequence: CSAGRGGEQFF.

V gene TRBV20-1 combines with J gene TRBJ2-1, with a tentative D call TRBD1 (5 bases). The CDR3 extends over 11 amino acids. The germline V gene encodes CDR1 DFQATT and CDR2 SNEGSKA (reference sequence). Between the trimmed V and J ends, which lost 3 bases and 7 bases, there was a span of 7 bases. This chain's CDR3 is CSASPGNEQFF. CDR3 sequence (DNA): TGCAGTGCTAGCCCAGGGAATGAGCAGTTCTTC.

The CDR3, as DNA: TGTGCCAGCAGCCAAGATTGGAGGTTACACGCTGAAGCTTTCTTT. It translates to CASSQDWRLHAEAFF. The chain links TRBV14 to TRBJ1-1; D ambiguous. The CDR3 is 15 amino acids. The V end was cut by 0 bases, the J end by 6 bases, with 14 bases between. CDR1 is SGHDN and CDR2 is FVKESK in the germline V gene.

The chain combines TRBV7-2 with TRBJ1-1; possibly TRBD1 for D (6 bases). V was trimmed by 0 bases and J by 3 bases, leaving 8 bases between them. The CDR3 consists of 14 residues. Germline V CDR1 and CDR2: SGHTA, FQGNSA. The CDR3 here is CASSLASGDTEAFF. CDR3 nucleotide sequence: TGTGCCAGCAGCTTAGCTTCAGGGGACACTGAAGCTTTCTTT.

The chain links TRBV21-1 to TRBJ1-3; TRBD1 is the table's D call and was not checked against the DNA. TRBV21-1 is classified as a pseudogene. This CDR3 region has 17 residues. The CDR3 reads CASSIWAATFSGNTIYF. The CDR3 DNA reads TGTGCCAGCAGCATTTGGGCAGCCACATTCTCTGGAAACACCATATATTTT.

This clone was counted between two and nine times. The chain recombines TRBV6-2 or TRBV6-3 with TRBJ1-1; no clear D gene. Trimming pared 5 bases from V and 3 bases from J, leaving 10 bases between. The CDR3 has 13 amino acids. Germline V gives CDR1 MNHEY, CDR2 SVGEGT. CDR3 nucleotides: TGTGCCAGCAGTGAGACTACTTACACTGAAGCTTTCTTT. Its translation is CASSETTYTEAFF.

In its sample, this clone was seen once. DNA of the CDR3: TGTGCCAGCAGCTTGGATGGACGGAGGGCAACTAATGAAAAACTGTTTTTT. Translation: CASSLDGRRATNEKLFF. The chain is built from TRBV5-6 and TRBJ1-4; D uncertain. The CDR3 is made up of 17 amino acids. Germline V gene lookup returns CDR1 SGHDT and CDR2 YYEEEE. The V end was cut by 0 bases, the J end by 0 bases, with 12 bases between.